One T cell receptor beta chain is described in this entry. Its antigen is not identified. The sample is drawn from a study of human T cells and chemical hapten exposure. Across the whole study: DPC at 0.01% went onto the upper back in patch tests, read at 6 days.

Within the library, unique molecular identifiers were attached to each individual cDNA molecule. As handled by the study authors: Sample-level TCR yields exhibited a median of about 91,000, with a range of about 20,000 to 690,600. Via MiXCR, TCRdb re-called the RACE reads, giving one row per CDR3 protein. TCRdb, not the original authors, processed these V and J calls. The table includes around 53,000 distinct CDR3 sequences, 9.3% detected once. As for time point: patch test 1, 2 weeks after DPC sensitization. Treatment: therapeutic diphenylcyclopropenone sensitization with weekly scalp DPC. The CDR3 contains 14 residues. The germline CDR1 and CDR2 sequences are SNHLY and FYNNEI. Unmatched junction bases numbered 6, after V lost 6 bases and J lost 7 bases. Study-wide findings and caveats: Expanded TCR sets contained significantly more large CDR3 similarity clusters than controls.

The receptor was isolated from a woman aged 45-65 years with alopecia areata. Some clones in this sample may be carry-over from other donors' samples. This chain joins TRBV2 and TRBJ1-2; TRBD1 agrees at 12 bases. The material was whole blood, obtained in connection with sensitization to the hapten diphenylcyclopropenone (DPC). The CDR3 protein is CASRGQGAIRGYTF. The CDR3, as DNA: TGTGCCAGCAGGGGACAGGGGGCGATTCGTGGCTACACCTTC.